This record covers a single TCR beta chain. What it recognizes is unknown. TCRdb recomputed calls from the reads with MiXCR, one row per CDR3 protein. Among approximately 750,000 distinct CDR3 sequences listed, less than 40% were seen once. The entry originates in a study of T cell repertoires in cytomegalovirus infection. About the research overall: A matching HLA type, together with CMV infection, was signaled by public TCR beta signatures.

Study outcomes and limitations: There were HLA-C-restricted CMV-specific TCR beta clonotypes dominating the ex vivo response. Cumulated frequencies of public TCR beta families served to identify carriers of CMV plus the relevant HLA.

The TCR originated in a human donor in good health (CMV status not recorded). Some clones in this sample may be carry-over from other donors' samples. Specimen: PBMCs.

The CDR3 here is CASSPAGSGGSPLHF. As DNA, the CDR3 is TGTGCCAGCAGTCCCGCGGGCTCCGGAGGTTCACCCCTCCACTTT. The chain uses TRBV27 and TRBJ1-6; no firm D call. The V and J ends lost 5 bases and 9 bases respectively, with 17 bases between them. This CDR3 is 15 amino acids long. The germline V gene encodes CDR1 MNHEY and CDR2 SMNVEV (reference sequence).